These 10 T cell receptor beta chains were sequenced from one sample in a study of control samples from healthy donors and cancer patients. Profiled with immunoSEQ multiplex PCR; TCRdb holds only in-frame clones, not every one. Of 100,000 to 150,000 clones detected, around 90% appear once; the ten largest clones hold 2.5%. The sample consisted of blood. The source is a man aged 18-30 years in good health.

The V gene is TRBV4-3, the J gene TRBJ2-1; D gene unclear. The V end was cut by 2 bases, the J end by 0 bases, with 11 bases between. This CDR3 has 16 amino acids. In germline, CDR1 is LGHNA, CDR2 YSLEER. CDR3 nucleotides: TGCGCCAGCAGCCAATCGGCGTCGAGCTCCTACAATGAGCAGTTCTTC. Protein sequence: CASSQSASSSYNEQFF.

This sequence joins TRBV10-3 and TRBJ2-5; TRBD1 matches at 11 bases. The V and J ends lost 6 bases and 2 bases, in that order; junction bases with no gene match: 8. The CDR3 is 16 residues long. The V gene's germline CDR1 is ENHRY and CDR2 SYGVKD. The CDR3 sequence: CAIRDRDRGDQETQYF. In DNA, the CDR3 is TGTGCCATCAGGGACCGGGACAGGGGGGATCAAGAGACCCAGTACTTC.

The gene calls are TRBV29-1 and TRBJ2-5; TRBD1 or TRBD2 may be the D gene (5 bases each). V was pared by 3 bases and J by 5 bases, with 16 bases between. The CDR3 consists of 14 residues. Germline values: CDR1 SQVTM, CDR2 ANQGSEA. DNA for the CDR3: TGCAGCGTTGACCACCCAGGGTCGGGGGAGACCCAGTACTTC. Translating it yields CSVDHPGSGETQYF.

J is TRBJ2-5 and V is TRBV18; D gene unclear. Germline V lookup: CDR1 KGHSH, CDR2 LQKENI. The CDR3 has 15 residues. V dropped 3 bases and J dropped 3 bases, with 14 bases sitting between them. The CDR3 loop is CASSPETSGKETQYF. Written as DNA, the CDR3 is TGTGCCAGCTCACCCGAGACTTCAGGAAAAGAGACCCAGTACTTC.

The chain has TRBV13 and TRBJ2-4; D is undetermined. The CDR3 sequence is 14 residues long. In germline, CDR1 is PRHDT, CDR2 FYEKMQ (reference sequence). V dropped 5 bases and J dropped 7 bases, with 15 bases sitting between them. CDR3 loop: CASSPQRPGNIQYF. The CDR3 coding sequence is TGTGCCAGCAGCCCACAGAGGCCCGGGAACATTCAGTACTTC.

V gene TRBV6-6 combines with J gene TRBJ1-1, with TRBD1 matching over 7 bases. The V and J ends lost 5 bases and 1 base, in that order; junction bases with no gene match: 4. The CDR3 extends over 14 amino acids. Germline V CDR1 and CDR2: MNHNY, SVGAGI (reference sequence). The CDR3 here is CASSRQGGNTEAFF. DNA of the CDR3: TGTGCCAGCAGTCGACAGGGTGGGAACACTGAAGCTTTCTTT.

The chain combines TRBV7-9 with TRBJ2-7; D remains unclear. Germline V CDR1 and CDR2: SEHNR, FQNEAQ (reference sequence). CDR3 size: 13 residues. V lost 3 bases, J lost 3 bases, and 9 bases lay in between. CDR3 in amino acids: CASSLGNSYEQYF. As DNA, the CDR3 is TGTGCCAGCAGCTTGGGGAATAGCTACGAGCAGTACTTC.

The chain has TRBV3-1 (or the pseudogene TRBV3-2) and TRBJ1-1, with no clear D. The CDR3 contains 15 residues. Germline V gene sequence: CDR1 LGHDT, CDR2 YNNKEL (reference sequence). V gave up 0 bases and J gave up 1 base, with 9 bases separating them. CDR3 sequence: CASSQDQTGNTEAFF. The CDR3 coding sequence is TGTGCCAGCAGCCAAGATCAGACGGGGAACACTGAAGCTTTCTTT.

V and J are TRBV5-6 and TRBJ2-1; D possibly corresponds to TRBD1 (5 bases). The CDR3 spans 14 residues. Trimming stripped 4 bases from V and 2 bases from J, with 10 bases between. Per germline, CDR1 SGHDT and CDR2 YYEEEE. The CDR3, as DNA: TGTGCCAGCAGCCAACAGGTAACCTACAATGAGCAGTTCTTC. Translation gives CASSQQVTYNEQFF.

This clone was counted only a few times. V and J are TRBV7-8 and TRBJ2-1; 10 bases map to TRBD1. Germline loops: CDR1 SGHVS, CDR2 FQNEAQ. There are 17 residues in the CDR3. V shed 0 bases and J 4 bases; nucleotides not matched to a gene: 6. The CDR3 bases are TGTGCCAGCAGCTTAGCGTATGGGGACAGGGGTTACAATGAGCAGTTCTTC. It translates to CASSLAYGDRGYNEQFF.